The 11 T cell receptor beta chains listed next were all sequenced from one sample in a study of blood T cell repertoires in COVID-19. Profiled with immunoSEQ multiplex PCR; TCRdb holds only in-frame clones, not every one. The sample includes 150,000 to 200,000 clones, just over 90% of them seen just once. The sequencing input was peripheral blood. The receptor set was obtained from a woman between 55 and 75 years old with COVID-19, enrolled during active disease.

The chain links TRBV29-1 to TRBJ2-5; 11 positions agree with TRBD2. The CDR3 consists of 15 residues. V lost 6 bases to trimming and J lost 5 bases; unmatched junction nucleotides: 11. The V gene's germline CDR1 is SQVTM and CDR2 ANQGSEA. The CDR3: CSVKPGTSGLETQYF. For the CDR3, the DNA is TGCAGCGTAAAACCTGGGACTAGCGGCTTGGAGACCCAGTACTTC.

The chain combines TRBV12-3 or TRBV12-4 with TRBJ2-7, with D possibly being TRBD2 (6 bases). There are 13 residues in the CDR3. V dropped 3 bases and J dropped 2 bases, with 8 bases sitting between them. The CDR3 here is CASSLDYAYEQYF. The CDR3 nucleotides read TGTGCCAGCAGTTTGGACTACGCCTACGAGCAGTACTTC.

The chain couples TRBV15 to TRBJ1-1, with D unclear. CDR3 size: 13 residues. Germline-derived CDR1 and CDR2 are LNHNV and YYDKDF (reference sequence). Trimming stripped 3 bases from V and 8 bases from J, with 13 bases between. The CDR3 region has the DNA TGTGCCACCAGCAGGGCGATCGGCAGGGAAGCTTTCTTT. Translating gives CATSRAIGREAFF.

In this sample, this clone turned up once. V gene TRBV7-2 combines with J gene TRBJ2-3; perhaps TRBD1 as D (5 bases). Germline CDR1 is SGHTA and CDR2 is FQGNSA. V was trimmed by 5 bases and J by 4 bases, leaving 10 bases between them. The CDR3 extends over 13 amino acids. In DNA form, the CDR3 reads TGTGCCAGCAGCCCGCAGGGCGCAGATACGCAGTATTTT. Translation gives CASSPQGADTQYF.

V usage is TRBV7-2 and J usage is TRBJ1-2; weak D call: TRBD1 (6 bases). The CDR3 totals 14 residues. V was cut by 5 bases and J by 4 bases, with 14 bases left in between. Germline CDR1 and CDR2: SGHTA and FQGNSA. CDR3 residues: CASSRDRYSYGYTF. CDR3 sequence (DNA): TGTGCCAGCAGCCGTGACAGGTACAGCTATGGCTACACCTTC. Based on the CDR3 plus reference TRBV7-2 and TRBJ1-2, the full variable domain is GAGVSQSPSNKVTEKGKDVELRCDPISGHTALYWYRQSLGQGLEFLIYFQGNSAPDKSGLPSDRFSAERTGGSVSTLTIQRTQQEDSAVYLCASSRDRYSYGYTFGSGTRLTVV.

As concerns this clone: Other nucleotide sequences in the sample specify the same CDR3. The V call is TRBV9, the J call TRBJ2-2; TRBD2 aligns across 11 bases. The trim removed 2 bases at V and 3 bases at J, leaving 6 bases unmatched. Germline values: CDR1 SGDLS, CDR2 YYNGEE. The CDR3 contains 17 residues. CDR3 region: CASSVIAGGPDTGELFF. CDR3 DNA sequence: TGTGCCAGCAGCGTTATAGCGGGGGGGCCGGACACCGGGGAGCTGTTTTTT.

The chain has TRBV24-1 and TRBJ1-2; 7 bases agree with TRBD1. V shed 7 bases, J shed 4 bases, and the junction held 5 bases outside the gene matches. Per germline, CDR1 KGHDR and CDR2 SFDVKD. This CDR3 is 13 amino acids long. CDR3 in amino acids: CATRGDSSYGYTF. In DNA, the CDR3 is TGTGCCACCAGAGGGGACAGCAGCTATGGCTACACCTTC.

The J gene is TRBJ1-6, the V gene TRBV5-1; 11 bases agree with TRBD1. The CDR3 is 15 amino acids. Per the germline V gene, CDR1 is SGHRS and CDR2 is YFSETQ. V gave up 4 bases and J gave up 10 bases; unmatched junction bases: 7. The CDR3 DNA sequence: TGCGCCAGCAGCACGGACAGGGGGCAAGAGTCACCCCTCCACTTT. Translation: CASSTDRGQESPLHF.

The genes are TRBV29-1 and TRBJ2-3, with 9 nucleotides matching TRBD2. V was pared by 3 bases and J by 3 bases, with 10 bases of the junction left unmatched. The CDR3 consists of 16 residues. Germline V CDR1 and CDR2: SQVTM, ANQGSEA. CDR3 nucleotides: TGCAGCGTTGATTTCTCGTCGCTAGCGGGGACAGATACGCAGTATTTT. Translation gives CSVDFSSLAGTDTQYF.

The genes are TRBV5-4 and TRBJ2-5; 7 bases are a match to TRBD2. CDR3 length: 15 amino acids. Trimming cost V 6 bases and J 1 base; bases outside gene matches: 9. Germline V gives CDR1 SGHNT, CDR2 YYREEE (reference sequence). The CDR3 region has the DNA TGTGCCAGCAACCCTGGGGCTAGCGGCCAAGAGACCCAGTACTTC. This translates into CASNPGASGQETQYF.

This chain uses TRBV7-9 with TRBJ1-1, with D possibly matching TRBD1 (6 bases). CDR1 and CDR2 (germline): SEHNR, FQNEAQ (reference sequence). V lost 2 bases, J lost 1 base, and 8 bases lay in between. CDR3 length equals 14 residues. The CDR3: CASSLTGQNTEAFF. The CDR3 region has the DNA TGTGCCAGCAGCTTAACGGGACAGAACACTGAAGCTTTCTTT.